This TCR beta chain stems from a study of CD8+ T cells in alopecia areata. About this clone itself: The target antigen is unknown. The sample holds other DNA sequences that translate to the same CDR3.

The sequencing template was cDNA reverse transcribed from extracted RNA. Only in-frame clones appear in the TCRdb table, and some are missing; sequencing was by immunoSEQ multiplex PCR. The table lists around 200,000 clones, roughly three fifths of them singletons. Findings of the study overall: Normal skin contains resident alphabeta T cells, and these are also sequenced in scalp samples. Many of the expanded lesional clones endured in scalp and blood while on tofacitinib.

Noted treatment: oral pan-JAK inhibitor, 5-10 mg twice daily. As part of sample collection, lesional scalp punch biopsies and peripheral blood were taken from alopecia areata patients. V gave up 6 bases and J gave up 0 bases, with 8 bases separating them. Per germline, CDR1 MNHEY and CDR2 SMNVEV (reference sequence). This CDR3 is built from 13 residues. The chain employs TRBV27 and TRBJ1-1; D uncertain. The clonotype originates from a human donor with alopecia areata. The specimen comprised CD8+ T cells sorted from blood, sampled at week 24, from a patient treated with tofacitinib. CDR3 sequence reads: CASSRTLNTEAFF. CDR3 DNA: TGTGCCAGCAGCCGCACCTTGAACACTGAAGCTTTCTTT.